The 23 T cell receptor beta chains in this list originate from one sample, sequenced in a study of blood T cell repertoires in COVID-19. Only in-frame clones appear in the TCRdb table, and some are missing; sequencing was by immunoSEQ multiplex PCR. The top ten hold 10% to 15% of the sample, which has 98,000 or so clones, just over 85% seen once. Sequenced: peripheral blood. These receptors came from a woman in her fifties or sixties in a cohort sampled during active or convalescent COVID-19.

This chain uses TRBV28 with TRBJ2-7, with D possibly matching TRBD2 (6 bases). Germline V CDR1 and CDR2: MDHEN, SYDVKM. Trimming shortened V by 6 bases and J by 6 bases, and 15 bases separated the two germline ends. This CDR3 has 13 amino acids. CDR3 DNA sequence: TGTGCCAGCAGCCCCCGGGAGCCGCGCGAGCAGTACTTC. The encoded protein is CASSPREPREQYF.

This chain uses TRBV6-2 or TRBV6-3 with TRBJ2-1; perhaps TRBD1 as D (6 bases). Trimming removed 3 bases from V and 4 bases from J, with 19 bases in between. The germline CDR1 and CDR2 sequences are MNHEY and SVGEGT. There are 17 residues in the CDR3. CDR3 sequence reads: CASSYQGPILGYNEQFF. In nucleotides, the CDR3 is TGTGCCAGCAGTTATCAGGGGCCCATTCTGGGTTACAATGAGCAGTTCTTC.

This clone has just one count. The chain couples TRBV29-1 to TRBJ1-1; no firm D call. V lost 3 bases, J lost 0 bases, and 8 bases lay in between. Germline loops: CDR1 SQVTM, CDR2 ANQGSEA. CDR3 length equals 13 residues. CDR3 nucleotide sequence: TGCAGCGTTGAGGGCCAGGTGAACACTGAAGCTTTCTTT. Translating gives CSVEGQVNTEAFF.

The rearrangement joins TRBV6-5 to TRBJ2-7; maybe TRBD2 (6 bases). The CDR3 totals 14 residues. Per the germline V gene, CDR1 is MNHEY and CDR2 is SVGAGI. Trimming pared 2 bases from V and 6 bases from J, leaving 14 bases between. CDR3 residues: CASSYASGVGEQYF. CDR3 bases: TGTGCCAGCAGTTACGCGTCGGGAGTCGGCGAGCAGTACTTC.

The rearrangement links TRBV5-1 to TRBJ2-6; TRBD1 agrees at 7 bases. J lost 2 bases, V lost 5 bases, and 4 bases had no gene match. Germline assignment: CDR1 SGHRS and CDR2 YFSETQ. This CDR3 comprises 15 residues. CDR3 region: CASSYDRAGANVLTF. The CDR3 DNA reads as TGCGCCAGCAGTTACGACAGGGCTGGGGCCAACGTCCTGACTTTC. Variable domain in full (rest from reference TRBV5-1 and TRBJ2-6): KAGVTQTPRYLIKTRGQQVTLSCSPISGHRSVSWYQQTPGQGLQFLFEYFSETQRNKGNFPGRFSGRQFSNSRSEMNVSTLELGDSALYLCASSYDRAGANVLTFGAGSRLTVL.

The chain combines TRBV6-5 with TRBJ1-5; 7 positions agree with TRBD1. This CDR3 region has 15 residues. The germline V gene encodes CDR1 MNHEY and CDR2 SVGAGI. V gave up 0 bases and J gave up 4 bases; unmatched junction bases: 3. CDR3 loop: CASSYSGGANQPQHF. As DNA, the CDR3 is TGTGCCAGCAGTTACTCAGGGGGCGCGAATCAGCCCCAGCATTTT.

This chain uses TRBV7-2 with TRBJ1-2; TRBD1 might be the D (6 bases). Germline values: CDR1 SGHTA, CDR2 FQGNSA. The CDR3 is made up of 14 amino acids. With 1 base removed from V and 8 bases from J, the gap between germline ends came to 14 bases. This CDR3 reads CASSLGQAAGGYTF. For the CDR3, the DNA is TGTGCCAGCAGCTTAGGACAGGCAGCCGGCGGCTACACCTTC. The full variable domain, completed using reference TRBV7-2 and TRBJ1-2, is GAGVSQSPSNKVTEKGKDVELRCDPISGHTALYWYRQSLGQGLEFLIYFQGNSAPDKSGLPSDRFSAERTGGSVSTLTIQRTQQEDSAVYLCASSLGQAAGGYTFGSGTRLTVV.

The rearrangement uses TRBV9 and TRBJ2-7, with D unresolved. The CDR3 is made up of 15 amino acids. CDR1 and CDR2 (germline): SGDLS, YYNGEE. V dropped 0 bases and J dropped 7 bases, with 17 bases sitting between them. CDR3 protein: CASSVGVLISSEQYF. For the CDR3, the DNA is TGTGCCAGCAGCGTAGGGGTATTGATTAGCTCGGAGCAGTACTTC.

The chain links TRBV7-9 to TRBJ2-1; 7 bases map to TRBD2. The ends lost 2 bases at V and 4 bases at J; junction bases unmatched: 8. The CDR3 is 16 amino acids. In germline, CDR1 is SEHNR, CDR2 FQNEAQ (reference sequence). The CDR3 region has the DNA TGTGCCAGCAGCTTAAAGGAAACTAGCGCTTACAATGAGCAGTTCTTC. Translated: CASSLKETSAYNEQFF.

The CDR3 sequence is CASSPRWGLNNEQFF. The CDR3 DNA is TGTGCCAGCAGCCCGAGGTGGGGGCTGAACAATGAGCAGTTCTTC. The gene calls are TRBV9 and TRBJ2-1; possibly TRBD1 for D (6 bases). This CDR3 has 15 residues. V shed 4 bases and J shed 5 bases, with 16 bases lying between them. The germline CDR1 and CDR2 sequences are SGDLS and YYNGEE.

The gene calls are TRBV14 and TRBJ1-1; 9 bases are a match to TRBD1. V lost 4 bases to trimming and J lost 3 bases; unmatched junction nucleotides: 3. Germline V gene sequence: CDR1 SGHDN, CDR2 FVKESK. The CDR3 spans 14 residues. The CDR3 protein is CASSRGTGYTEAFF. The CDR3 DNA is TGTGCCAGCAGCCGGGGGACAGGGTACACTGAAGCTTTCTTT.

The chain links TRBV4-1 to TRBJ2-3; 8 bases fit TRBD2. With 4 bases clipped from V and 4 bases from J, the junction kept 10 bases outside the gene matches. The CDR3 extends over 16 amino acids. Germline V gene sequence: CDR1 MGHRA, CDR2 YSYEKL. In nucleotides, the CDR3 is TGCGCCAGCAGCCGCGGTGGCGGGAGGCTGGCAGATACGCAGTATTTT. Protein product: CASSRGGGRLADTQYF.

The CDR3 loop is CASSPGTGLNQPQHF. CDR3 nucleotides: TGTGCCAGCAGTCCGGGGACAGGGCTAAATCAGCCCCAGCATTTT. V usage is TRBV27 and J usage is TRBJ1-5, with TRBD1 matching over 9 bases. The CDR3 is made up of 15 amino acids. J lost 4 bases, V lost 5 bases, and 6 bases had no gene match. From germline, CDR1 is MNHEY and CDR2 SMNVEV (reference sequence).

The chain employs TRBV18 and TRBJ2-1; a weak D match, TRBD2 (7 bases). V lost 4 bases and J lost 9, with 16 bases in between. CDR3 length equals 14 residues. The germline gives CDR1 KGHSH, CDR2 LQKENI. CDR3 in DNA: TGTGCCAGCTCACTAGGGGGGGGCCGAAGTGAGCAGTTCTTC. It specifies CASSLGGGRSEQFF.

This clone appeared once. This chain joins TRBV27 and TRBJ1-1; no definite D call. V gave up 2 bases and J gave up 2 bases, with 9 bases separating them. Per the germline V gene, CDR1 is MNHEY and CDR2 is SMNVEV (reference sequence). CDR3 length: 14 amino acids. CDR3 loop: CASSLGSSNTEAFF. CDR3 coding DNA: TGTGCCAGCAGTTTAGGCTCATCCAACACTGAAGCTTTCTTT.

The rearrangement links TRBV5-4 to TRBJ1-1, with TRBD1 identical over 7 bases. V trimming: 3 bases; J trimming: 1 base; junction bases outside the gene matches: 6. The germline CDR1 and CDR2 sequences are SGHNT and YYREEE (reference sequence). The CDR3 extends over 15 amino acids. The CDR3 is CASSYETGRNTEAFF. CDR3 coding DNA: TGTGCCAGCAGCTATGAGACAGGGAGGAACACTGAAGCTTTCTTT. Full variable domain (remainder filled in from reference TRBV5-4 and TRBJ1-1): ETGVTQSPTHLIKTRGQQVTLRCSSQSGHNTVSWYQQALGQGPQFIFQYYREEENGRGNFPPRFSGLQFPNYSSELNVNALELDDSALYLCASSYETGRNTEAFFGQGTRLTVV.

The rearrangement links TRBV19 to TRBJ1-6; a possible D gene is TRBD1 (5 bases). The V end lost 3 bases, the J end lost 8 bases, and 8 bases lay between the germline ends. CDR1 and CDR2 (germline): LNHDA, SQIVND (reference sequence). The CDR3 spans 13 residues. The CDR3 region is CASSIGGDSPLHF. CDR3 DNA: TGTGCCAGTAGTATTGGAGGGGATTCACCCCTCCACTTT.

The rearrangement uses TRBV18 and TRBJ2-7, with 9 positions matching TRBD2. V dropped 5 bases and J dropped 5; count of bases not matched to a gene: 7. Germline CDR1 reads KGHSH; CDR2 reads LQKENI. This CDR3 contains 14 residues. As DNA, the CDR3 is TGTGCCAGCTCAAGTAGCGGGAGTACTAACGAGCAGTACTTC. Translating it yields CASSSSGSTNEQYF.

The CDR3 sequence is CASSGGGQGNEKLFF. CDR3 coding DNA: TGTGCCAGCAGCGGCGGGGGACAGGGCAATGAAAAACTGTTTTTT. This chain links TRBV28 with TRBJ1-4; 9 nucleotides match TRBD1. CDR1 and CDR2 from the germline V gene are MDHEN and SYDVKM. The CDR3 sequence is 15 residues long. The junction had 7 bases not matched to a gene; V was cut back by 6 bases and J by 5 bases. Combining the CDR3 with reference TRBV28 and TRBJ1-4 gives the whole variable domain DVKVTQSSRYLVKRTGEKVFLECVQDMDHENMFWYRQDPGLGLRLIYFSYDVKMKEKGDIPEGYSVSREKKERFSLILESASTNQTSMYLCASSGGGQGNEKLFFGSGTQLSVL.

The chain carries TRBV9 and TRBJ2-2, with TRBD2 matching over 11 bases. CDR3 length: 17 residues. The germline gives CDR1 SGDLS, CDR2 YYNGEE. Trimming took 4 bases from V and 7 from J; bases not matched to a gene: 12. This CDR3 reads CASSPGGSGRAGGELFF. The CDR3 DNA follows: TGTGCCAGCAGCCCTGGGGGTAGCGGGAGGGCCGGCGGGGAGCTGTTTTTT.

V is TRBV3-1 (or the pseudogene TRBV3-2) and J is TRBJ2-4; D gene unclear. V lost 0 bases and J 0 bases, leaving 9 bases between the germline ends. The CDR3 is 16 amino acids. Per germline, CDR1 LGHDT and CDR2 YNNKEL (reference sequence). The CDR3 region is CASSQDTRLAKNIQYF. In DNA, the CDR3 is TGTGCCAGCAGCCAAGATACGCGGCTAGCCAAAAACATTCAGTACTTC.

The V and J genes are TRBV9 and TRBJ1-6, with a possible D match to TRBD1 (6 bases). The CDR3 covers 15 residues. CDR1 is SGDLS and CDR2 is YYNGEE in the germline V gene. Trimming shortened V by 1 base and J by 14 bases, and 19 bases separated the two germline ends. The chain's CDR3 is CASSVRTDPFGALHF. DNA for the CDR3: TGTGCCAGCAGCGTACGGACAGACCCTTTCGGGGCCCTCCACTTT.

The chain's CDR3 is CASSQVYGGMETQYF. The CDR3 DNA reads TGCGCCAGCAGCCAAGTCTATGGGGGGATGGAGACCCAGTACTTC. The chain carries TRBV4-1 and TRBJ2-5; the D gene is possibly TRBD2 (6 bases). CDR1 is MGHRA, CDR2 YSYEKL, per germline. The CDR3 is 15 residues long. Trimming took off 1 base at V and 5 bases at J, with 14 bases between the two ends.